These 15 T cell receptor beta chains share one sample of origin, sequenced in a study of shared clonotypes between healthy human individuals. Data came from immunoSEQ multiplex PCR; TCRdb stores just in-frame clones and leaves some out. The profile shows about 460,000 clones, more than 70% of them singletons. The material sequenced was PBMCs. The source of these receptors is a woman in her thirties or forties in good health. Some clones in this sample may be carry-over from other donors' samples.

This chain connects TRBV28 to TRBJ2-7; D is unresolved. CDR1 and CDR2 from the germline V gene are MDHEN and SYDVKM. V was trimmed by 4 bases and J by 4 bases, leaving 5 bases between them. The CDR3 runs to 11 residues. CDR3 DNA sequence: TGTGCCAGCAGTTCACAATACGAGCAGTACTTC. It translates to CASSSQYEQYF.

Of note for this clone: The sample has other DNA sequences that encode this CDR3 too. The V call is TRBV30, the J call TRBJ2-7; unclear D gene. V lost 0 bases, J lost 2 bases, and 8 bases lay in between. The CDR3 runs 13 residues. Germline CDR1 reads GTSNPN; CDR2 reads SVGIG (reference sequence). The CDR3 reads CAWSVGLAYEQYF. Here the CDR3 DNA reads TGTGCCTGGAGTGTAGGGCTAGCCTACGAGCAGTACTTC.

This clone was observed a single time. The sample has other DNA sequences that encode this CDR3 too. The chain uses TRBV10-3 and TRBJ1-1; D is possibly TRBD1 (5 bases). Germline lookup yields CDR1 ENHRY and CDR2 SYGVKD. With 6 bases removed from V and 1 base from J, the gap between germline ends came to 9 bases. This CDR3 region has 13 residues. CDR3 sequence (DNA): TGTGCCATCAGGGGGGGAGAGAACACTGAAGCTTTCTTT. Its protein product is CAIRGGENTEAFF.

The gene calls are TRBV6-6 and TRBJ2-7, with D possibly being TRBD2 (5 bases). This CDR3 is built from 12 residues. CDR1 MNHNY and CDR2 SVGAGI come from the germline V gene (reference sequence). Trimming stripped 8 bases from V and 1 base from J, with 9 bases between. Written as DNA, the CDR3 is TGTGCCAGCGGACTGCGATCCTACGAGCAGTACTTC. Amino acids: CASGLRSYEQYF.

With respect to this clone: It may be a read error: a sequence one base away is much more abundant. The chain has TRBV25-1 and TRBJ2-5, with a possible D match to TRBD1 (6 bases). The end of the DNA fits TRBJ2-7 better, so the J call may be wrong. This CDR3 spans 13 amino acids. CDR1 and CDR2 (germline): MGHDK, SYGVNS. CDR3 bases: TGTGCCAGCAGTGATCAGGGGAGATACGAGCAGTACTTC. Translation gives CASSDQGRYEQYF.

The gene calls are TRBV5-1 and TRBJ1-1; 8 bases fit TRBD1. J was trimmed by 3 bases and V by 4 bases; bases with no gene match: 5. The CDR3 runs 14 residues. CDR1 is SGHRS and CDR2 is YFSETQ in the germline V gene. The CDR3 DNA follows: TGCGCCAGCAGCCTGGGACAGGCGGACACTGAAGCTTTCTTT. It translates to CASSLGQADTEAFF.

The chain carries TRBV27 and TRBJ2-7; D possibly corresponds to TRBD1 (5 bases). The germline CDR1 and CDR2 sequences are MNHEY and SMNVEV (reference sequence). V lost 2 bases to trimming and J lost 2 bases, with 13 bases between them. The CDR3 is 15 amino acids. The CDR3 nucleotides are TGTGCCAGCAGTTTAAGGGCTCTGGGGCCCTACGAGCAGTACTTC. As protein: CASSLRALGPYEQYF.

This rearrangement joins TRBV5-6 to TRBJ2-5; D possibly corresponds to TRBD2 (6 bases). Trimming stripped 1 base from V and 5 bases from J, with 12 bases between. This CDR3 has 14 amino acids. Germline V gives CDR1 SGHDT, CDR2 YYEEEE. CDR3 nucleotide sequence: TGTGCCAGCAGCTTGTGGGCGACTAGGGAGACCCAGTACTTC. Amino acid sequence: CASSLWATRETQYF.

The rearrangement uses TRBV14 and TRBJ1-2; D gene uncertain. The CDR3 is made up of 16 amino acids. The germline V gene encodes CDR1 SGHDN and CDR2 FVKESK. V was shortened by 0 bases and J by 8 bases, with 19 bases between the two germline ends. This CDR3 reads CASSQERRSRWEGYTF. The CDR3, as DNA: TGTGCCAGCAGCCAAGAACGACGGTCGCGATGGGAGGGCTACACCTTC.

Comment on this clone: The same CDR3 arises from other DNA sequences in this sample as well. This chain joins TRBV5-1 and TRBJ2-2; D is perhaps TRBD1 (6 bases). CDR1 is SGHRS, CDR2 YFSETQ, per germline. Trimming cost V 4 bases and J 0 bases, with 10 bases left between them. CDR3 length equals 15 residues. The CDR3 loop reads CASSLDSPNTGELFF. The CDR3 DNA reads TGCGCCAGCAGCCTGGACAGTCCGAACACCGGGGAGCTGTTTTTT.

In the case of this clone: One end of the junction varies from germline; a read error may be responsible. The genes are TRBV7-2 and TRBJ2-1; D ambiguous. Per the germline V gene, CDR1 is SGHTA and CDR2 is FQGNSA. This CDR3 contains 15 residues. The CDR3 nucleotides read TGTGCTAGCAGCCCCCTACGAAGAGACGGAAATGAGCAGTTCTTC. This sequence encodes CASSPLRRDGNEQFF.

The rearrangement links TRBV5-1 to TRBJ2-7; no clear D gene. V lost 4 bases and J lost 3, with 20 bases in between. Germline values: CDR1 SGHRS, CDR2 YFSETQ. This CDR3 has 16 residues. The CDR3 sequence: CASSLTPPSTIYEQYF. The CDR3 DNA reads as TGCGCCAGCAGCCTGACACCTCCAAGTACCATCTACGAGCAGTACTTC. The variable domain in full, completed from reference TRBV5-1 and TRBJ2-7, reads KAGVTQTPRYLIKTRGQQVTLSCSPISGHRSVSWYQQTPGQGLQFLFEYFSETQRNKGNFPGRFSGRQFSNSRSEMNVSTLELGDSALYLCASSLTPPSTIYEQYFGPGTRLTVT.

A remark on this clone: A read error may explain this, as a much larger clone is one base away. The same CDR3 can be traced to other DNA sequences in this sample. This sequence joins TRBV15 and TRBJ2-1; D unresolved. Germline lookup yields CDR1 LNHNV and CDR2 YYDKDF (reference sequence). The CDR3 has 16 residues. Trimming cost V 0 bases and J 9 bases, with 18 bases left between them. DNA for the CDR3: TGTGCCACCAGCAGAGATCTCGGGCGGTCCCTCGGTGAGCAGTTCTTC. Its translation: CATSRDLGRSLGEQFF.

The chain joins TRBV2 to TRBJ2-7; 7 bases are shared with TRBD2. The germline V gene has CDR1 SNHLY and CDR2 FYNNEI. Trimming took 7 bases from V and 9 from J; bases not matched to a gene: 12. The CDR3 has 13 amino acids. CDR3 sequence: CASIGRRELGQYF. The CDR3, as DNA: TGTGCCAGCATCGGTCGGCGGGAGCTCGGGCAGTACTTC.

V and J are TRBV30 and TRBJ1-3; no definite D call. The CDR3 consists of 12 residues. Trimming left V 5 bases short and J 0 bases short, with 5 bases between. Germline V lookup: CDR1 GTSNPN, CDR2 SVGIG (reference sequence). The CDR3 DNA is TGTGCCTGGGAACTCTCTGGAAACACCATATATTTT. It yields the protein CAWELSGNTIYF.